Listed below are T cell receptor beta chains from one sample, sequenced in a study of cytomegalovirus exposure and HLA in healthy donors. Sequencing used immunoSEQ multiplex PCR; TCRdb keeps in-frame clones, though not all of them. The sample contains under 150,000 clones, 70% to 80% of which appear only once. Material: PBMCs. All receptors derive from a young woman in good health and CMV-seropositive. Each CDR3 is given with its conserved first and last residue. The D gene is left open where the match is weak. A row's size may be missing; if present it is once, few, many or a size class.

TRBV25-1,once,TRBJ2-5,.,TGTGCCAGCAGTGAATCCATCTCTAAGAAAGAGACCCAGTACTTC,CASSESISKKETQYF
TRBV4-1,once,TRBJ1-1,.,TGCGCCAGCAGCCAAGAGACAGGAAGGACCACTGAAGCTTTCTTT,CASSQETGRTTEAFF
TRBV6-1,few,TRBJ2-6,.,TGTGCCAGCAGTGAAACGTCGACAGGGGCCAACGTCCTGACTTTC,CASSETSTGANVLTF
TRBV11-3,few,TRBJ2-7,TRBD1,TGTGCCAGCAGCTTACAGGGGACAGGGGTCCACGAGCAGTACTTC,CASSLQGTGVHEQYF
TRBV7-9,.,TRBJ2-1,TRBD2,TGTGCCAGCAGCCTCGGACTAGCGGGGTATGAGCAGTTCTTC,CASSLGLAGYEQFF
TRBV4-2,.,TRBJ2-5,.,TGTGCCAGCAGCCAATCTAGTACTTCGTGGGAGACCCAGTACTTC,CASSQSSTSWETQYF
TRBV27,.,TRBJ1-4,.,TGTGCCAGCGGGTCATATTCAGGGGATGAAAAACTGTTTTTT,CASGSYSGDEKLFF
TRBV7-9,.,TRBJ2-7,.,TGTGCCAGCAGCTCATGGGACATCAAGAGCTCCTACGAGCAGTACTTC,CASSSWDIKSSYEQYF
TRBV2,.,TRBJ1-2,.,TGTGCCAGCAGTGACCCGAGAATGGTTGTGGACTATGGCTACACCTTC,CASSDPRMVVDYGYTF
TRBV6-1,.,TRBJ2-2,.,TGTGCCAGCAGTGAAGGCCGAGGAGGGGGCAGGCGGGAGCTGTTTTTT,CASSEGRGGGRRELFF
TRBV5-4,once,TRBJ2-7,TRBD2,TGTGCCAGCAGCTTGGCACCCGGGACTAGCGGGATCGGAGACGAGCAGTACTTC,CASSLAPGTSGIGDEQYF
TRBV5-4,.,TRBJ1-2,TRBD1,TGTGCCAGCAGCTCGGCCGGGACAGGGGGCTACTATGGCTACACCTTC,CASSSAGTGGYYGYTF
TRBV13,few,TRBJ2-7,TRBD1,TGTGCCAGCAGCTCATCACAGGGGGCATGGTACGAGCAGTACTTC,CASSSSQGAWYEQYF
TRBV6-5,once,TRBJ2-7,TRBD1,TGTGCCAGCAGTGTCAGGGGGAGCTACGAGCAGTACTTC,CASSVRGSYEQYF
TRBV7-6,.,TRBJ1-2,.,TGTGCCAGCAGCTTAGGGCTTGGCAGGGGCAATGGCTACACCTTC,CASSLGLGRGNGYTF
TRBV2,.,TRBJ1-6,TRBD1,TGTGCCAGCACCAGGACAGGGGGGAATTCACCCCTCCACTTT,CASTRTGGNSPLHF
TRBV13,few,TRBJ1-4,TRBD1,TGTGCCAGCAGCTTAGCAACACAGGGGCGTAATGAAAAACTGTTTTTT,CASSLATQGRNEKLFF
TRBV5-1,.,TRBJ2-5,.,TGCGCCAGCAGAGGGGTTGCCCAAGAGACCCAGTACTTC,CASRGVAQETQYF
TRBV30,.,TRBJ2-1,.,TGTGCCTGGAGCCTACCGGGACAATACAATGAGCAGTTCTTC,CAWSLPGQYNEQFF
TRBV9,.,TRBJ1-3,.,TGTGCCAGCAGCCCAGAGGTAGCTAGCTCTGGAAACACCATATATTTT,CASSPEVASSGNTIYF
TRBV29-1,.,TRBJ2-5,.,TGCAGCGTTGAAGATCGATCGAGGGTGCACTTC,CSVEDRSRVHF
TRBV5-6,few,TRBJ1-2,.,TGTGCCAGCAGCTTGTTGGACAGACCTAACTATGGCTACACCTTC,CASSLLDRPNYGYTF
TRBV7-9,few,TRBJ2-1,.,TGTTCCAGCAGCTTAACGGGGGTATCGAATGAGCAGTTCTTC,CSSSLTGVSNEQFF
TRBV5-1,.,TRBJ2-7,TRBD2,TGCGCCAGCAGCTCACTAGCGGGAGAGTCCGAGCAGTACTTC,CASSSLAGESEQYF
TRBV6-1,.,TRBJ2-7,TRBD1,TGTGCCAGCAGTGTATCTGGACAGGGTTGGTACGAGCAGTACTTC,CASSVSGQGWYEQYF
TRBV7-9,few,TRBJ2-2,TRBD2,TGTGCCAGCAGCTACCTCGGACTAGCGGGAGACGGGGAGCTGTTTTTT,CASSYLGLAGDGELFF
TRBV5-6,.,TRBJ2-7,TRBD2,TGTGCCAGCAGCCCGGGACTAGCGGGAAATACCTACGAGCAGTACTTC,CASSPGLAGNTYEQYF
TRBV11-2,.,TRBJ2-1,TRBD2,TGTGCCAGCAGGCAACTAGCGGGGGGAATCTTCTTC,CASRQLAGGIFF
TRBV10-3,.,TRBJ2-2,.,TGTGCCATCAGTGGACAGCCGAACACCGGGGAGCTGTTTTTT,CAISGQPNTGELFF
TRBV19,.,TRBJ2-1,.,TGTGCCACGGGACGGGGGAAGAGCTCCTACAATGAGCAGTTCTTC,CATGRGKSSYNEQFF
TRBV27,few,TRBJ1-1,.,TGTGCCAGCAGTTTATCTTCAGGGGTGAGGGCTGAAGCTTTCTTT,CASSLSSGVRAEAFF
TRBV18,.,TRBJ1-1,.,TGTGCCAGCTCACTGGAGAGGAGGACTGAAGCTTTCTTT,CASSLERRTEAFF
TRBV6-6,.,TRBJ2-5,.,TGTGCCAGCAGTTACTCCCCGGGACTTCGAGGAGAGACCCAGTACTTC,CASSYSPGLRGETQYF
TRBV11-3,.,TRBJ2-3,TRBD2,TGTGCCAGCAGCGGAAGACAAGGGAGGGGTGGCACAGATACGCAGTATTTT,CASSGRQGRGGTDTQYF
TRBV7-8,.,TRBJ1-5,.,TGTGCCAGCAGCTTAGAAGGGGCTAGCAATCAGCCCCAGCATTTT,CASSLEGASNQPQHF
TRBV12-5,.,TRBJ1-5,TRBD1,TGTGCTAGTGGTTTGGTAACAGGGGAATTCGGGGGCAATCAGCCCCAGCATTTT,CASGLVTGEFGGNQPQHF
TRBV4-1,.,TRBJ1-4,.,TGCGCCAGCAGCCAGCCTTTTGCTTCGGGGGAGAAAAAACTGTTTTTT,CASSQPFASGEKKLFF
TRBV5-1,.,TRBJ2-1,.,TGCGCCAGCAGCTTGCCTAGCGCAGCTGAGCAGTTCTTC,CASSLPSAAEQFF
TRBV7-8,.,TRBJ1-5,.,TGTGCCAGCAGCTTAGCCAGGGGAGTCAATCAGCCCCAGCATTTT,CASSLARGVNQPQHF
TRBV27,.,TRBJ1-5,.,TGTGCCAGCAGTTTGGGGGGAAGCAATCAGCCCCAGCATTTT,CASSLGGSNQPQHF
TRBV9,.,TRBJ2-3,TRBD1,TGTGCCAGCAACGCCCTAACAGGGGTTTCAGATACGCAGTATTTT,CASNALTGVSDTQYF
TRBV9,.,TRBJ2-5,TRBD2,TGTGCCAGCAGCGTAGCGGCTAGCGGGAGCGTTGAGACCCAGTACTTC,CASSVAASGSVETQYF
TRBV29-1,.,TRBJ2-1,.,TGCAGCGTTGATGAGTACCCGGAGCAGTTCTTC,CSVDEYPEQFF
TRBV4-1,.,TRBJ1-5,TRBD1,TGCGCCAGCAGCGACTTGGGACAGGGAGGCAATCAGCCCCAGCATTTT,CASSDLGQGGNQPQHF
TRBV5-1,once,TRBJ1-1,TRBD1,TGCGCCAGCAGCCCGGGACAGGTGAACACTGAAGCTTTCTTT,CASSPGQVNTEAFF
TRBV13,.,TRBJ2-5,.,TGTGCCAGCAGCTTTATTCAGGGACAAGAGACCCAGTACTTC,CASSFIQGQETQYF
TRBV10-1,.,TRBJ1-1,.,TGCGCCAGCAGCGAAGACAGACTGAACACTGAAGCTTTCTTT,CASSEDRLNTEAFF